Listed below are T cell receptor beta chains from one sample, sequenced in a study of cytomegalovirus exposure and HLA in healthy donors. Data came from immunoSEQ multiplex PCR; TCRdb stores just in-frame clones and leaves some out. Of 250,000 to 350,000 clones in the sample, over 75% were seen once. Specimen: PBMCs. These receptors originate from a man aged 25 to 40 in good health and CMV-seronegative. Both conserved end residues are part of each CDR3. A D gene is named only where the DNA matches it firmly. A row's size may be missing; if present it is once, few, many or a size class.

TRBJ2-3 TRBD2 TRBV9 NA CASSPRGSGGWGTDTQYF TGTGCCAGCAGCCCCCGGGGAAGCGGGGGGTGGGGCACAGATACGCAGTATTTT
TRBJ1-1 NA TRBV9 NA CASSVRANTEAFF TGTGCCAGCAGCGTTAGAGCCAACACTGAAGCTTTCTTT
TRBJ2-1 TRBD1 TRBV6-5 NA CASSYWTGLNTYEQFF TGTGCCAGCAGTTACTGGACAGGGCTTAATACCTATGAGCAGTTCTTC
TRBJ2-5 TRBD2 TRBV12-5 NA CASAVGGEETQYF TGTGCTAGTGCTGTCGGGGGGGAAGAGACCCAGTACTTC
TRBJ2-5 TRBD1 TRBV11-3 NA CASSLGDRGFQETQYF TGTGCCAGCAGCTTAGGGGACAGGGGGTTCCAAGAGACCCAGTACTTC
TRBJ1-1 NA TRBV23-1 NA CAIGGVLGMNTEAFF TGCGCCATCGGGGGTGTACTGGGCATGAACACTGAAGCTTTCTTT
TRBJ1-1 NA TRBV6-5 NA CASYGQTGGTEAFF TGTGCCAGCTACGGACAGACCGGCGGCACTGAAGCTTTCTTT
TRBJ2-5 TRBD1 TRBV6-5 NA CASSLGQGGGETQYF TGTGCCAGCAGCCTAGGACAGGGAGGCGGAGAGACCCAGTACTTC
TRBJ2-7 TRBD2 TRBV5-1 NA CASSLLAGGSYEQYF TGCGCCAGCAGCTTACTAGCGGGGGGATCCTACGAGCAGTACTTC
TRBJ2-1 TRBD2 TRBV30 NA CAWSRGLAGEYEQFF TGTGCCTGGAGCAGGGGACTAGCGGGGGAATATGAGCAGTTCTTC
TRBJ2-7 TRBD2 TRBV27 NA CASSQTSSSSYEQYF TGTGCCAGCAGTCAGACTAGCTCTAGCTCCTACGAGCAGTACTTC
TRBJ2-3 TRBD1 TRBV18 NA CASSPDRGSTDTQYF TGTGCCAGCTCCCCCGACAGGGGATCCACAGATACGCAGTATTTT
TRBJ1-5 NA TRBV9 NA CASRGGGPLSNQPQHF TGTGCCAGCAGGGGCGGGGGGCCCCTTAGCAATCAGCCCCAGCATTTT
TRBJ2-5 TRBD2 TRBV5-1 few CASSLVSGGAETQYF TGCGCCAGCAGCTTGGTTAGCGGGGGGGCCGAGACCCAGTACTTC
TRBJ2-5 TRBD1 TRBV4-1 few CASSKGQAQQETQYF TGCGCCAGCAGCAAGGGACAGGCCCAACAAGAGACCCAGTACTTC
TRBJ2-2 NA TRBV5-1 once CASRGRGTGELFF TGCGCCAGCAGGGGGCGAGGTACCGGGGAGCTGTTTTTT
TRBJ2-1 TRBD1 TRBV19 NA CASSVDRRYNEQFF TGTGCCAGTAGTGTGGACAGGAGATACAATGAGCAGTTCTTC
TRBJ1-1 NA TRBV19 NA CASRGGPSEAFF TGTGCCAGCCGCGGCGGGCCCAGTGAAGCTTTCTTT
TRBJ1-3 NA TRBV19 NA CASSILKSSGNTIYF TGTGCCAGTAGTATTTTGAAGAGCTCTGGAAACACCATATATTTT
TRBJ2-7 TRBD1 TRBV10-1 few CASSTSRDRGFEQYF TGCGCCAGCAGTACCAGCCGGGACAGGGGTTTTGAGCAGTACTTC
TRBJ2-7 NA TRBV7-9 NA CASSLVRSVNEQYF TGTGCCAGCAGCTTAGTCAGGTCTGTTAATGAGCAGTACTTC
TRBJ2-3 TRBD2 TRBV12-5 NA CASGGGDTQYF TGTGCTAGTGGCGGGGGGGATACGCAGTATTTT
TRBJ1-5 NA TRBV7-6 NA CASSSKRDRLYQPQHF TGTGCCAGCAGCTCGAAGAGAGACAGGCTCTATCAGCCCCAGCATTTT
TRBJ1-6 NA TRBV7-9 NA CASSSTVAGSLRDNSPLHF TGTGCCAGCAGCTCGACAGTGGCAGGAAGCTTAAGAGATAATTCACCCCTCCACTTT
TRBJ2-2 NA TRBV4-3 NA CASSQVLSNTGELFF TGCGCCAGCAGCCAAGTTCTATCGAACACCGGGGAGCTGTTTTTT
TRBJ2-1 NA TRBV4-3 once CASSQNDRNYNEQFF TGCGCCAGCAGCCAAAACGACAGGAACTACAATGAGCAGTTCTTC
TRBJ1-1 NA TRBV6-1 NA CASRAQGIMNTEAFF TGTGCCAGCAGAGCACAGGGTATCATGAACACTGAAGCTTTCTTT
TRBJ2-4 NA TRBV5-1 NA CASSPTDLVAKNIQYF TGCGCCAGCAGCCCGACAGATCTTGTAGCCAAAAACATTCAGTACTTC
TRBJ1-2 NA TRBV5-1 NA CASSLGPGIGYGYTF TGCGCCAGCAGCTTGGGGCCGGGGATCGGCTATGGCTACACCTTC
TRBJ1-2 TRBD1 TRBV7-6 NA CASSPTGRGYTF TGTGCCAGCAGCCCGACAGGGCGAGGCTACACCTTC
TRBJ2-3 TRBD1 TRBV7-7 once CASRAGTGESDTQYF TGTGCCAGCAGAGCCGGGACAGGGGAATCAGATACGCAGTATTTT
TRBJ1-5 TRBD1 TRBV2 NA CASSPGQGISNQPQHF TGTGCCAGCAGTCCGGGACAGGGTATTAGCAATCAGCCCCAGCATTTT
TRBJ2-7 TRBD1 TRBV29-1 NA CSVGDRVGEQYF TGCAGCGTTGGAGACAGGGTGGGCGAGCAGTACTTC
TRBJ1-1 TRBD1 TRBV28 NA CASSLFRMAGGNEAFF TGTGCCAGCAGTTTATTTCGTATGGCAGGGGGAAATGAAGCTTTCTTT
TRBJ2-3 NA TRBV7-8 once CASSLSLSSTDTQYF TGTGCCAGCAGCTTATCTCTCTCTAGCACAGATACGCAGTATTTT
TRBJ1-5 NA TRBV4-1 few CASSQDPQSPQHF TGCGCCAGCAGCCAAGACCCACAATCGCCCCAGCATTTT
TRBJ2-2 NA TRBV19 NA CASSIRVRGNRGNTGELFF TGTGCCAGTAGTATAAGGGTACGGGGGAACAGGGGTAACACCGGGGAGCTGTTTTTT
TRBJ2-7 NA TRBV2 NA CASSEVTGPSYEQYF TGTGCCAGCAGTGAAGTTACAGGCCCTAGCTACGAGCAGTACTTC
TRBJ2-7 TRBD1 TRBV5-6 NA CASNSITGEYYEQYF TGTGCCAGCAACTCCATTACAGGGGAGTATTACGAGCAGTACTTC
TRBJ2-3 TRBD2 TRBV7-7 NA CASSRLAGESADADTQYF TGTGCCAGCAGCCGATTAGCGGGGGAATCGGCTGATGCAGATACGCAGTATTTT
TRBJ1-1 NA TRBV18 NA CASSAQQNTEAFF TGTGCCAGCTCAGCACAACAGAACACTGAAGCTTTCTTT